The 22 T cell receptor beta chains in this list originate from one sample, sequenced in a study of blood T cells in healthy people across ages. Primers used in a second PCR of about 6 to 11 cycles were a sample-barcoded 5' primer and a J-beta primer mix. TCRdb reprocessed the 5' RACE reads with MiXCR, giving one entry per CDR3 protein. The table records 1.4 million to 1.5 million distinct CDR3 sequences, around 39% of them present only once. What was sequenced was blood. The receptors were gathered from a woman in her late teens or twenties in good health.

The V and J genes are TRBV9 and TRBJ1-2; D remains ambiguous. V was clipped by 0 bases and J by 5 bases, with 8 bases between them. CDR1 SGDLS and CDR2 YYNGEE come from the germline V gene. The CDR3 sequence is 13 residues long. The CDR3 DNA is TGTGCCAGCAGCGTAGTGGAGGCTTATGGCTACACCTTC. Translation: CASSVVEAYGYTF.

The V call is TRBV9, the J call TRBJ2-7; 11 positions match TRBD2. There are 15 residues in the CDR3. The V segment lost 0 bases and the J segment 2 bases; nucleotides outside the gene matches: 1. CDR1 is SGDLS, CDR2 YYNGEE, per germline. This CDR3 is CASSVGLAGTYEQYF. The CDR3 DNA reads as TGTGCCAGCAGCGTAGGACTAGCGGGGACCTACGAGCAGTACTTC. Full variable domain (missing parts from reference TRBV9 and TRBJ2-7): DSGVTQTPKHLITATGQRVTLRCSPRSGDLSVYWYQQSLDQGLQFLIQYYNGEERAKGNILERFSAQQFPDLHSELNLSSLELGDSALYFCASSVGLAGTYEQYFGPGTRLTVT.

The rearrangement uses TRBV12-3 or TRBV12-4 and TRBJ2-1; 11 positions agree with TRBD2. V dropped 7 bases and J dropped 6; count of bases not matched to a gene: 5. The CDR3 runs to 14 residues. CDR3 loop: CASIVGLAANEQFF. The CDR3 nucleotides read TGTGCCAGCATTGTGGGACTAGCGGCCAATGAGCAGTTCTTC.

This chain joins TRBV6-6 and TRBJ2-1; D may correspond to TRBD1 or TRBD2 (5 bases each). Germline values: CDR1 MNHNY, CDR2 SVGAGI (reference sequence). V lost 4 bases and J lost 0, with 13 bases in between. The CDR3 sequence is 16 residues long. CDR3 nucleotides: TGTGCCAGCAGTTCGGGGCCAGGAGGCTCCTACAATGAGCAGTTCTTC. Translation gives CASSSGPGGSYNEQFF.

The chain links TRBV18 to TRBJ1-5, with unresolved D. CDR3 length: 16 amino acids. Germline loops: CDR1 KGHSH, CDR2 LQKENI. The V gene lost 0 bases and the J gene lost 7 bases, with 16 bases spanning the gap. CDR3 sequence: CASSPPERGREQPQHF. CDR3 DNA sequence: TGTGCCAGCTCACCACCGGAAAGAGGGCGCGAGCAGCCCCAGCATTTT. Together with reference TRBV18 and TRBJ1-5, the CDR3 gives the full variable domain: NAGVMQNPRHLVRRRGQEARLRCSPMKGHSHVYWYRQLPEEGLKFMVYLQKENIIDESGMPKERFSAEFPKEGPSILRIQQVVRGDSAAYFCASSPPERGREQPQHFGDGTRLSIL.

This clonotype has only one observation. The rearrangement links TRBV20-1 to TRBJ1-1; TRBD1 matches at 8 bases. The CDR3 contains 14 residues. Per germline, CDR1 DFQATT and CDR2 SNEGSKA (reference sequence). V lost 3 bases and J lost 1; bases outside the gene matches: 4. The CDR3: CSASRGPRNTEAFF. DNA of the CDR3: TGCAGTGCTAGCAGGGGGCCGCGGAACACTGAAGCTTTCTTT.

J is TRBJ2-5 and V is TRBV11-2; 11 bases are a match to TRBD2. The CDR3 spans 16 residues. CDR1 and CDR2 from the germline V gene are SGHAT and FQNNGV. Losses at the gene ends were 2 bases for V and 3 bases for J; bases not matched to a gene: 5. The CDR3 DNA sequence: TGTGCCAGCAGCTTAACGCTAGCGGGGGGAAAAGAGACCCAGTACTTC. The encoded protein is CASSLTLAGGKETQYF.

This clonotype has just a few counts. This sequence joins TRBV9 and TRBJ2-5, with a weak D call TRBD2 (6 bases). CDR1 is SGDLS and CDR2 is YYNGEE in the germline V gene. Trimming removed 0 bases from V and 3 bases from J, with 12 bases in between. CDR3 length: 15 residues. Here the CDR3 reads CASSVVGSGEETQYF. The CDR3 DNA reads TGTGCCAGCAGCGTAGTAGGTTCGGGGGAAGAGACCCAGTACTTC.

V and J are TRBV28 and TRBJ2-3, with D perhaps given as TRBD1 or TRBD2 (5 bases each). Germline CDR1 is MDHEN and CDR2 is SYDVKM. Trimming took 6 bases from V and 1 from J, leaving 20 bases between them. The CDR3 is 17 amino acids. CDR3 amino acids: CASRSYAGTEGTDTQYF. The CDR3, as DNA: TGTGCCAGCAGGTCCTATGCCGGGACGGAGGGCACAGATACGCAGTATTTT.

This rearrangement joins TRBV18 to TRBJ2-7; a possible D gene is TRBD2 (6 bases). The V end was cut by 3 bases, the J end by 0 bases, with 12 bases between. The germline V gene has CDR1 KGHSH and CDR2 LQKENI. The CDR3 has 15 residues. The CDR3 DNA reads TGTGCCAGCTCACCTTGGGCGGGGAGCTCCTACGAGCAGTACTTC. Amino acids: CASSPWAGSSYEQYF.

The V gene is TRBV4-1, the J gene TRBJ2-7; no firm D call. The last part of the DNA fits TRBJ2-5 better; the J call may be wrong. This CDR3 contains 18 residues. CDR1 and CDR2 from the germline V gene are MGHRA and YSYEKL. The CDR3 region has the DNA TGCGCCAGCAGCCAAGAATTTTATGAAAAACCGGTGGGAGAGACCCAGTACTTC. Translating gives CASSQEFYEKPVGETQYF.

This clonotype was seen a single time. The chain couples TRBV4-1 to TRBJ2-7; tentatively, D is TRBD2 (6 bases). The CDR3 is 17 amino acids. CDR1 MGHRA and CDR2 YSYEKL come from the germline V gene. V was pared by 2 bases and J by 0 bases, with 17 bases between. As DNA, the CDR3 is TGCGCCAGCAGCCAATCTTGGGTAGCGGCTAGCTCCTACGAGCAGTACTTC. This encodes CASSQSWVAASSYEQYF.

The chain links TRBV5-5 to TRBJ2-5; 10 nucleotides agree with TRBD1. The J call may be mistaken, given a closer DNA end match to TRBJ2-7. Germline-derived CDR1 and CDR2 are SGHKS and YYEKEE (reference sequence). The CDR3 extends over 15 amino acids. CDR3 DNA sequence: TGTGCCAGCAGTTGGTCGGGACAGGGGACCTACGAGCAGTACTTC. Translated: CASSWSGQGTYEQYF.

The sample holds a few counts of this clonotype. The rearrangement joins TRBV6-5 to TRBJ2-1, with D possibly matching TRBD2 (6 bases). Trimming left V 5 bases short and J 0 bases short, with 14 bases between. Germline V lookup: CDR1 MNHEY, CDR2 SVGAGI. CDR3 length: 16 residues. CDR3 in amino acids: CASSLTSSDSYNEQFF. Here the CDR3 DNA reads TGTGCCAGCAGTCTGACGTCTAGCGACTCCTACAATGAGCAGTTCTTC.

This clonotype was picked up many times. This chain connects TRBV12-3 or TRBV12-4 to TRBJ2-5, with D maybe TRBD1 (6 bases). The CDR3 consists of 14 residues. Trimming left V 4 bases short and J 4 bases short, with 13 bases between. Here the CDR3 DNA reads TGTGCCAGCAGTTCTACAGGGTTTGGAGAGACCCAGTACTTC. It is translated as CASSSTGFGETQYF.

V is TRBV6-1 and J is TRBJ1-2; D perhaps matches TRBD1 (5 bases). The CDR3 covers 14 residues. Between the trimmed V and J ends, which lost 5 bases and 4 bases, there was a span of 14 bases. Germline lookup yields CDR1 MNHNS and CDR2 SASEGT. The CDR3 DNA is TGTGCCAGCAGTTCCCGGGACGGAGGCTATGGCTACACCTTC. It yields the protein CASSSRDGGYGYTF.

This clonotype was picked up one time. The CDR3 loop reads CASSFSLKGGNTEAFF. The CDR3 coding sequence is TGTGCCAGCAGCTTTTCGCTCAAGGGTGGGAACACTGAAGCTTTCTTT. The chain has TRBV11-1 and TRBJ1-1; no reliable D call. CDR1 is SGHAT, CDR2 FQDESV, per germline (reference sequence). The CDR3 has 16 amino acids. Deletions cut 3 bases from V and 1 base from J, with 15 bases between.

The chain couples TRBV10-3 to TRBJ1-6; D uncertain. The CDR3 spans 12 residues. CDR1 is ENHRY, CDR2 SYGVKD, per germline. V gave up 2 bases and J gave up 8 bases, with 4 bases separating them. The DNA of the CDR3 is TGTGCCATCAGTGAGGGAGATTCACCCCTCCACTTT. Amino acid sequence: CAISEGDSPLHF.

The chain links TRBV28 to TRBJ2-1; 7 bases are a match to TRBD1. Matching the DNA end better, TRBJ2-7 makes the J call doubtful. This CDR3 spans 16 amino acids. CDR1 and CDR2 (germline): MDHEN, SYDVKM. The CDR3 loop is CASSPQGTSSYSEQYF. The CDR3 nucleotides are TGTGCCAGCAGTCCACAGGGGACCAGCTCCTACAGTGAGCAGTACTTC.

This clonotype was found once. The chain combines TRBV2 with TRBJ2-4; D may be TRBD2 (6 bases). The J call is in doubt because the DNA end fits TRBJ2-7 better. Germline assignment: CDR1 SNHLY and CDR2 FYNNEI. CDR3 length equals 14 residues. CDR3 DNA sequence: TGTGCCAGCAGTGGGGAGGACGGCGGACCCGAGCAGTACTTC. This gives the protein CASSGEDGGPEQYF.

J is TRBJ1-1 and V is TRBV12-3 or TRBV12-4; D is possibly TRBD1 (6 bases). Trimming removed 6 bases at V and 2 bases at J, with 16 bases between. CDR3 size: 15 residues. The CDR3 protein is CASSPLDRANTEAFF. CDR3 in DNA: TGTGCCAGCAGCCCCCTGGACAGAGCCAACACTGAAGCTTTCTTT.

The rearrangement joins TRBV7-6 to TRBJ2-1, with 7 bases fitting TRBD2. The CDR3 covers 17 residues. Germline CDR1 and CDR2: SGHVS and FNYEAQ. V lost 5 bases and J lost 4; bases outside the gene matches: 14. The CDR3 protein is CASSNIAWEGQYNEQFF. DNA for the CDR3: TGTGCCAGCAGCAATATTGCGTGGGAGGGCCAGTACAATGAGCAGTTCTTC.